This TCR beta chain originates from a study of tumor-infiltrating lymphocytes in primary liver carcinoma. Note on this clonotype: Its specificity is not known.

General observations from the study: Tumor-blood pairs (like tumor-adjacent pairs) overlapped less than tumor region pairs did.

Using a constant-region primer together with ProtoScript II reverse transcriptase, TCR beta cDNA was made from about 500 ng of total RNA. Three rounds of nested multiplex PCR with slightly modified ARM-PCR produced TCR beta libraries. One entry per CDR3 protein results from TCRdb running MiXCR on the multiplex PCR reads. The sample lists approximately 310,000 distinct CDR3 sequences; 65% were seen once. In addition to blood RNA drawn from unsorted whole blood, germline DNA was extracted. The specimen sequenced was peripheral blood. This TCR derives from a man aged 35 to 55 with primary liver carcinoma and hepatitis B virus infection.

The CDR3 is CASSLTGGASIGELFF. CDR3 DNA: TGTGCCAGCAGCTTAACAGGGGGCGCGAGCATCGGGGAGCTGTTTTTT. The rearrangement joins TRBV7-2 to TRBJ2-2; 9 nucleotides align to TRBD1. The CDR3 covers 16 residues. With V trimmed by 2 bases and J by 7 bases, 8 bases remained unmatched. Looked up from germline, CDR1 is SGHTA and CDR2 is FQGNSA.